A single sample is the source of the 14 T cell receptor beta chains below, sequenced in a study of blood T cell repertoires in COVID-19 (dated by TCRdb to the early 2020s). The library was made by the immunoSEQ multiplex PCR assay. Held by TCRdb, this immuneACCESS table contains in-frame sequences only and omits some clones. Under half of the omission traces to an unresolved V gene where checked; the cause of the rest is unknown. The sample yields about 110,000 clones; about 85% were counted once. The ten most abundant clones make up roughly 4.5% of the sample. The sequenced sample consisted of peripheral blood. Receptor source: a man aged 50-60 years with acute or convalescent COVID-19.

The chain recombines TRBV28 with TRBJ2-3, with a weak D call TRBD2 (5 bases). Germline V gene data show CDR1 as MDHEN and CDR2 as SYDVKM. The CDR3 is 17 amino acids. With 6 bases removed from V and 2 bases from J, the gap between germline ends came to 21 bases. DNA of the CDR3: TGTGCCAGCAGCTCCATTAGAGGGCAGTCCGACACAGATACGCAGTATTTT. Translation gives CASSSIRGQSDTDTQYF.

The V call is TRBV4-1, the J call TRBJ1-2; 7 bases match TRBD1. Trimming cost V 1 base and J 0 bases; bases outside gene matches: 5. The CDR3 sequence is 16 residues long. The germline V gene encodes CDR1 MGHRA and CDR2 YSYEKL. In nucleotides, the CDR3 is TGCGCCAGCAGCCAAGGACAGGGAATAGCTAACTATGGCTACACCTTC. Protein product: CASSQGQGIANYGYTF.

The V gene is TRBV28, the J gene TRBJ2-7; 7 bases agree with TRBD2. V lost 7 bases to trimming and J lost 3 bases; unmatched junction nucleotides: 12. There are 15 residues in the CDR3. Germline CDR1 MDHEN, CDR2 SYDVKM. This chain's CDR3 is CASIPAGAALYEQYF. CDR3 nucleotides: TGTGCCAGCATACCCGCGGGAGCGGCCCTCTACGAGCAGTACTTC.

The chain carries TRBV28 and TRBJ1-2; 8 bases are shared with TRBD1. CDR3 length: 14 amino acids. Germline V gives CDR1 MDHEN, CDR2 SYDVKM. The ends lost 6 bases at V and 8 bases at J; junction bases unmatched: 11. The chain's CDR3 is CASRVGQAVLGYTF. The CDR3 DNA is TGTGCCAGCAGGGTGGGACAGGCGGTTTTAGGCTACACCTTC.

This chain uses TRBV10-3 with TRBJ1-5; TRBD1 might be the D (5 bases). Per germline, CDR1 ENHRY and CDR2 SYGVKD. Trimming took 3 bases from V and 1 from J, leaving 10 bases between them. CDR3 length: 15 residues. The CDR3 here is CAISEGRTSNQPQHF. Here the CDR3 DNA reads TGTGCCATCAGTGAAGGGCGGACAAGCAATCAGCCCCAGCATTTT.

The CDR3, as DNA: TGCGCCAGCAGCTTCGAGGGGAGGTCCTCCTACGAGCAGTACTTC. This codes for CASSFEGRSSYEQYF. The V gene is TRBV5-1, the J gene TRBJ2-7; TRBD2 is a possible D gene (6 bases). The CDR3 runs to 15 residues. Looked up from germline, CDR1 is SGHRS and CDR2 is YFSETQ. Trimming cost V 2 bases and J 0 bases, with 12 bases left between them.

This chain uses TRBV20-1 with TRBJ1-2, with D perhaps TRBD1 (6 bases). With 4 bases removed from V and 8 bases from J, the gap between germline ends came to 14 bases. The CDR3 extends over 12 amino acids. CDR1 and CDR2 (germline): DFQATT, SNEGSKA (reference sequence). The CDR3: CSAIEGGRGYTF. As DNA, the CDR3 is TGCAGTGCTATTGAGGGGGGTCGAGGCTACACCTTC.

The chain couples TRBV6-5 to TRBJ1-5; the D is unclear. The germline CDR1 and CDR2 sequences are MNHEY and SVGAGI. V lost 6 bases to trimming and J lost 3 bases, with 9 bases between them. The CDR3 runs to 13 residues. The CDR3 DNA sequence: TGTGCCAGCAGGCAGCGGTTCAATCAGCCCCAGCATTTT. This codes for CASRQRFNQPQHF.

CDR3 sequence reads: CASSLSALYQETQYF. CDR3 DNA: TGTGCCAGCAGTTTATCGGCCCTGTACCAAGAGACCCAGTACTTC. The genes are TRBV27 and TRBJ2-5, with D unresolved. In germline, CDR1 is MNHEY, CDR2 SMNVEV (reference sequence). This CDR3 has 15 residues. V was cut by 0 bases and J by 0 bases, with 8 bases left in between.

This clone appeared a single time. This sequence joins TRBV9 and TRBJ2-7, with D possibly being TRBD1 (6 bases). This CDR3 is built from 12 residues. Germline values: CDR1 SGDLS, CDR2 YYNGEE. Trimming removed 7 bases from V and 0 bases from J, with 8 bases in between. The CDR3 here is CASGQSSYEQYF. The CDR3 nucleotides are TGTGCCAGCGGACAGAGCTCCTACGAGCAGTACTTC.

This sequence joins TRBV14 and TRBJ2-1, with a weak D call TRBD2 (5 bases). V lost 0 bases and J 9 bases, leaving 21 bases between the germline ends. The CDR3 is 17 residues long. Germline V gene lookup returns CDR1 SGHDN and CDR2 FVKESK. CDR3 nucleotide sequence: TGTGCCAGCAGCCAAGATCTGGGGATCCGGAGCGGTGTTGAGCAGTTCTTC. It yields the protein CASSQDLGIRSGVEQFF.

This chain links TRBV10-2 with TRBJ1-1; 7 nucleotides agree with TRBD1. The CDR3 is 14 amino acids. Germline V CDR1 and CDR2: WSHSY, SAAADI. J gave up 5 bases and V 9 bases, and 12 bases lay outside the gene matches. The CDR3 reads CASRTGVDKTEAFF. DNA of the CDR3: TGCGCCAGTAGAACAGGGGTGGATAAGACTGAAGCTTTCTTT.

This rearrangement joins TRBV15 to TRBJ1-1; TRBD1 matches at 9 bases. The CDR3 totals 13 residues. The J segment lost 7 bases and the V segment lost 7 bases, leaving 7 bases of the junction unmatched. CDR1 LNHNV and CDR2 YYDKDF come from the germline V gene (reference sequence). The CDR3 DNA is TGTGCCACCACCGGGACAGGGAGCCTTGAAGCTTTCTTT. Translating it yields CATTGTGSLEAFF.

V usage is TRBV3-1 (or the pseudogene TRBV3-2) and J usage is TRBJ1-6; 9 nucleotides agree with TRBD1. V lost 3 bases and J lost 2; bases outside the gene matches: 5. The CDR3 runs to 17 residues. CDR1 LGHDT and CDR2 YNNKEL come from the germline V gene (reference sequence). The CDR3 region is CASSQGTGMAYNSPLHF. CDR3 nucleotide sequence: TGTGCCAGCAGCCAGGGGACAGGGATGGCCTATAATTCACCCCTCCACTTT.